This is a list of T cell receptor beta chains from one sample in a study of identical twins. In TCRdb, the 5' RACE reads were re-called with MiXCR into one record per CDR3 protein. The repertoire has just under 550,000 distinct CDR3 sequences, roughly 15% of them found once; the top ten carry roughly 0.44%. The same sample was also used in a study of yellow fever vaccine responses in identical twins.

Sequenced input: CD4+ T cells sorted from blood. Source of these receptors: a woman aged 18-30 years in good health. Each CDR3 is given with its conserved first and last residue. The D gene is left open where the match is weak. Not all rows give a size; the values are once, few, many and, for expanded clones, a class.

V	size	D	J	CDR3	DNA
TRBV5-1	few	.	TRBJ2-2	CASRRIPGQEGTGELFF	TGCGCCAGCCGACGAATCCCGGGACAAGAGGGCACCGGGGAGCTGTTTTTT
TRBV7-8	.	TRBD2	TRBJ2-3	CASSPNSGNTDTQYF	TGTGCCAGCAGCCCAAATAGCGGGAACACAGATACGCAGTATTTT
TRBV12-3/TRBV12-4	.	.	TRBJ2-3	CASSWGGPDTQYF	TGTGCCAGCAGTTGGGGGGGGCCGGATACGCAGTATTTT
TRBV20-1	many	TRBD2	TRBJ2-1	CSGRGREFDEQFF	TGCAGTGGAAGAGGGCGGGAGTTCGATGAGCAGTTCTTC
TRBV4-1	.	TRBD2	TRBJ2-3	CASSQLGLAVDTQYF	TGCGCCAGCAGCCAACTTGGACTAGCTGTAGATACGCAGTATTTT
TRBV5-1	.	TRBD1	TRBJ2-2	CASTDTGGTGELFF	TGCGCCAGCACCGACACAGGGGGCACCGGGGAGCTGTTTTTT
TRBV6-1	.	.	TRBJ2-7	CASRVRGRETSYEQYF	TGTGCCAGCAGAGTGAGAGGTCGGGAGACCTCCTACGAGCAGTACTTC
TRBV20-1	.	TRBD1	TRBJ1-2	CSARAGQGVVIGYTF	TGCAGTGCTAGAGCCGGACAGGGGGTTGTTATAGGCTACACCTTC
TRBV6-1	.	TRBD2	TRBJ2-7	CASSQAGTRVYEQYF	TGTGCCAGCAGCCAAGCCGGGACTAGAGTGTACGAGCAGTACTTC
TRBV15	few	TRBD2	TRBJ2-7	CATRPGLAGYEQYF	TGTGCCACCAGACCGGGACTAGCGGGCTACGAGCAGTACTTC
TRBV7-9	few	.	TRBJ2-7	CASSFRSGSYEQYF	TGTGCCAGCAGCTTTAGATCGGGATCCTACGAGCAGTACTTC
TRBV24-1	many	.	TRBJ2-1	CATSATVSSYNEQFF	TGTGCCACCAGTGCCACAGTGAGCTCCTACAATGAGCAGTTCTTC
TRBV5-5	few	TRBD2	TRBJ2-2	CASSSLAGANTGELFF	TGTGCCAGCAGCTCACTAGCGGGCGCGAACACCGGGGAGCTGTTTTTT
TRBV7-9	.	.	TRBJ2-7	CASSLYLGGGLYYEQYF	TGTGCCAGCAGCTTATATTTGGGTGGGGGGCTATACTACGAGCAGTACTTC
TRBV7-8	.	TRBD2	TRBJ2-1	CASSPGSGISNEQFF	TGTGCCAGCAGCCCAGGTAGCGGGATTTCCAATGAGCAGTTCTTC
TRBV5-4	.	TRBD2	TRBJ2-1	CASSEGLVNEQFF	TGTGCCAGCAGCGAAGGACTAGTCAATGAGCAGTTCTTC
TRBV11-2	many	.	TRBJ2-2	CASSSTPGDTGELFF	TGTGCCAGCAGCTCGACTCCAGGGGACACCGGGGAGCTGTTTTTT
TRBV9	.	.	TRBJ2-7	CASSVGTEAEQYF	TGTGCCAGCAGCGTTGGGACTGAAGCTGAGCAGTACTTC
TRBV5-1	.	TRBD1	TRBJ2-1	CASSPGQGPDEQFF	TGCGCCAGCAGCCCTGGACAGGGTCCCGATGAGCAGTTCTTC
TRBV20-1	.	.	TRBJ2-3	CSAPPTGLFIADTQYF	TGCAGTGCCCCCCCGACAGGTCTTTTTATAGCAGATACGCAGTATTTT
TRBV3-1	few	TRBD1	TRBJ1-2	CASSQDGGTGSYGYTF	TGTGCCAGCAGCCAAGATGGTGGGACAGGGTCCTATGGCTACACCTTC
TRBV3-1	few	TRBD1	TRBJ1-2	CASSPRGQATVGYTF	TGTGCCAGCAGCCCCCGCGGACAGGCGACTGTTGGCTACACCTTC
TRBV6-1	few	TRBD1	TRBJ2-5	CASSRSRDRAQETQYF	TGTGCCAGCAGTAGGAGCCGGGACAGGGCTCAAGAGACCCAGTACTTC
TRBV4-2	few	TRBD2	TRBJ2-3	CASSQDLRGGVTDTQYF	TGTGCCAGCAGCCAAGATCTGCGGGGGGGTGTTACAGATACGCAGTATTTT
TRBV12-3/TRBV12-4	.	.	TRBJ2-3	CASKGSSTDTQYF	TGTGCCTCGAAGGGTAGTAGCACAGATACGCAGTATTTT
TRBV9	many	.	TRBJ2-2	CASSVEANTGELFF	TGTGCCAGCAGTGTGGAGGCGAACACCGGGGAGCTGTTTTTT
TRBV6-5	.	.	TRBJ2-3	CASSGYDTQYF	TGTGCCAGCAGTGGCTACGATACGCAGTATTTT